Following are 9 T cell receptor beta chains from one sample sequenced in a study of human T cells and chemical hapten exposure. Each CDR3 protein is one row after TCRdb ran MiXCR on the RACE reads. This table has some 380,000 distinct CDR3 sequences, approximately 5% appearing once. As for time point: patch test 1, 2 weeks after DPC sensitization. As for treatment: therapeutic diphenylcyclopropenone sensitization with weekly scalp DPC. The source was whole blood, collected in connection with sensitization to the hapten diphenylcyclopropenone (DPC). These receptors were taken from a woman aged 45-60 years with alopecia areata. Some clones in this sample may be carry-over from other donors' samples.

There are a few counts of this clonotype. The chain has TRBV7-2 and TRBJ2-3; D unclear. The CDR3 has 14 residues. Trimming shortened V by 3 bases and J by 0 bases, and 7 bases separated the two germline ends. Per germline, CDR1 SGHTA and CDR2 FQGNSA. The CDR3 is CASSFDPSTDTQYF. For the CDR3, the DNA is TGTGCCAGCAGCTTTGACCCCAGCACAGATACGCAGTATTTT.

The DNA of the CDR3 is TGCGCCAGCAGCCAAGCTCCTAACGTCGCGGGGGCAAAGTCAGATACGCAGTATTTT. It is translated as CASSQAPNVAGAKSDTQYF. The chain recombines TRBV4-3 with TRBJ2-3; D is possibly TRBD2 (7 bases). The CDR3 is made up of 19 amino acids. Germline loops: CDR1 LGHNA, CDR2 YSLEER. The V end lost 1 base, the J end lost 4 bases, and 24 bases lay between the germline ends.

This clonotype was seen a few times. The chain is built from TRBV5-6 and TRBJ2-1; 10 bases match TRBD2. V was clipped by 4 bases and J by 6 bases; unmatched bases: 13. The CDR3 consists of 17 residues. Germline-derived CDR1 and CDR2 are SGHDT and YYEEEE. The CDR3 spells CASSLLLPSGRGNEQFF. CDR3 in DNA: TGTGCCAGCAGCCTACTTCTTCCCAGCGGGAGGGGCAATGAGCAGTTCTTC. The full variable domain, rest sourced from reference TRBV5-6 and TRBJ2-1, is DAGVTQSPTHLIKTRGQQVTLRCSPKSGHDTVSWYQQALGQGPQFIFQYYEEEERQRGNFPDRFSGHQFPNYSSELNVNALLLGDSALYLCASSLLLPSGRGNEQFFGPGTRLTVL.

This clonotype has only a few counts. CDR3 residues: CASSLIPGHRDDLYGYTF. DNA of the CDR3: TGTGCCAGCAGCTTAATTCCGGGACACCGCGATGATCTTTATGGCTACACCTTC. V usage is TRBV7-3 and J usage is TRBJ1-2, with D maybe TRBD1 (6 bases). The CDR3 covers 18 residues. Trimming stripped 1 base from V and 5 bases from J, with 23 bases between. Germline CDR1 and CDR2: SGHTA and FQGTGA.

On this clonotype itself: A much larger clone differs by one base, so this may be a read error. The chain couples TRBV20-1 to TRBJ1-1, with a possible D match to TRBD1 (6 bases). V lost 4 bases to trimming and J lost 6 bases, with 15 bases between them. The germline V gene encodes CDR1 DFQATT and CDR2 SNEGSKA (reference sequence). The CDR3 is made up of 13 amino acids. The CDR3 region is CSATGEKGAEAFF. The CDR3 DNA reads as TGCAGTGCTACAGGGGAAAAGGGCGCTGAAGCTTTCTTT.

This clonotype was seen ten or more times. This chain connects TRBV7-2 to TRBJ2-5, with D uncertain. CDR1 and CDR2 (germline): SGHTA, FQGNSA. With 1 base removed from V and 2 bases from J, the gap between germline ends came to 5 bases. The CDR3 is 13 residues long. The CDR3 sequence: CASSLERQETQYF. For the CDR3, the DNA is TGTGCCAGCAGCTTAGAGCGACAAGAGACCCAGTACTTC.

This clonotype showed up many times. This chain connects TRBV6-2 or TRBV6-3 to TRBJ1-6, with a tentative D call TRBD1 (6 bases). V was cut by 0 bases and J by 7 bases, with 10 bases left in between. Germline V lookup: CDR1 MNHEY, CDR2 SVGEGT. The CDR3 sequence is 15 residues long. The CDR3 DNA reads TGTGCCAGCAGTTACTCGGCAGGACAGAATTCACCCCTCCACTTT. Encoded protein: CASSYSAGQNSPLHF.

V usage is TRBV2 and J usage is TRBJ1-5; weak D call: TRBD1 (6 bases). Germline CDR1 and CDR2: SNHLY and FYNNEI. This CDR3 is 15 amino acids long. With 2 bases removed from V and 4 bases from J, the gap between germline ends came to 12 bases. CDR3 amino acids: CASSERGAGNQPQHF. CDR3 bases: TGTGCCAGCAGTGAACGGGGGGCAGGGAATCAGCCCCAGCATTTT.

This clonotype was seen a handful of times. This chain links TRBV7-8 with TRBJ1-1; the D is unclear. Germline V gene data show CDR1 as SGHVS and CDR2 as FQNEAQ. Trimming left V 1 base short and J 4 bases short, with 16 bases between. This CDR3 spans 16 amino acids. Here the CDR3 reads CASSLELVGRATEAFF. The CDR3 DNA reads TGTGCCAGCAGCTTAGAATTAGTCGGAAGGGCCACTGAAGCTTTCTTT. Combining the CDR3 with reference TRBV7-8 and TRBJ1-1 gives the whole variable domain GAGVSQSPRYKVAKRGQDVALRCDPISGHVSLFWYQQALGQGPEFLTYFQNEAQLDKSGLPSDRFFAERPEGSVSTLKIQRTQQEDSAVYLCASSLELVGRATEAFFGQGTRLTVV.